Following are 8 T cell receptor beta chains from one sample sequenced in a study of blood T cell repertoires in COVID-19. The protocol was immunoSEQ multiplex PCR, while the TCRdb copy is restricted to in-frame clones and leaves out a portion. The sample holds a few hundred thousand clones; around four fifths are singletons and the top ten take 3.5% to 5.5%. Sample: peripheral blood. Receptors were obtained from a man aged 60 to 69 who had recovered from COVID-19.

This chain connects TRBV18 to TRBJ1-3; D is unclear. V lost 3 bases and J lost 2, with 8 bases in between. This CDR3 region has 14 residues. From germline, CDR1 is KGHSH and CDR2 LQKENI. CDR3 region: CASSPGVTGNTIYF. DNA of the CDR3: TGTGCCAGCTCACCCGGAGTTACTGGAAACACCATATATTTT.

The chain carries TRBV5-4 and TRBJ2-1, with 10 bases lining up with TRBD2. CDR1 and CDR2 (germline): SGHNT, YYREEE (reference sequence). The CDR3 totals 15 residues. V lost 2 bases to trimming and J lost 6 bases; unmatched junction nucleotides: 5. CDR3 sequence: CASSLAGGPGNEQFF. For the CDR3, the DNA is TGTGCCAGCAGCTTAGCGGGAGGGCCGGGCAATGAGCAGTTCTTC. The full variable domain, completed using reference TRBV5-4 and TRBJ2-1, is ETGVTQSPTHLIKTRGQQVTLRCSSQSGHNTVSWYQQALGQGPQFIFQYYREEENGRGNFPPRFSGLQFPNYSSELNVNALELDDSALYLCASSLAGGPGNEQFFGPGTRLTVL.

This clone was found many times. The CDR3 reads CAWGRVYRGTVYGYTF. In DNA, the CDR3 is TGTGCCTGGGGCAGGGTTTACAGGGGAACGGTCTATGGCTACACCTTC. The rearrangement links TRBV30 to TRBJ1-2, with 7 bases matching TRBD1. J was trimmed by 4 bases and V by 5 bases; bases with no gene match: 16. The CDR3 extends over 16 amino acids. The germline CDR1 and CDR2 sequences are GTSNPN and SVGIG (reference sequence).

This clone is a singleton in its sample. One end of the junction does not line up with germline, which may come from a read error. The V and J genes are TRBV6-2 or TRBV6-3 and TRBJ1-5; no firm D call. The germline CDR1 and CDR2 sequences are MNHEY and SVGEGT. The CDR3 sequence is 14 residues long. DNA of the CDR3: TGTGCCAGCAGTTGGCTGAGTAGCGATCAGCCCCAGCATTTT. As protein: CASSWLSSDQPQHF.

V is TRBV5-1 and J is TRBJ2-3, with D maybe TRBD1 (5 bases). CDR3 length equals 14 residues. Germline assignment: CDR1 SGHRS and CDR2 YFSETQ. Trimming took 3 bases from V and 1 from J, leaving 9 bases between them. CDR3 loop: CASSYETGTDTQYF. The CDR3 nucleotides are TGCGCCAGCAGCTATGAGACAGGCACAGATACGCAGTATTTT. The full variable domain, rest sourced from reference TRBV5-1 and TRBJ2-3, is KAGVTQTPRYLIKTRGQQVTLSCSPISGHRSVSWYQQTPGQGLQFLFEYFSETQRNKGNFPGRFSGRQFSNSRSEMNVSTLELGDSALYLCASSYETGTDTQYFGPGTRLTVL.

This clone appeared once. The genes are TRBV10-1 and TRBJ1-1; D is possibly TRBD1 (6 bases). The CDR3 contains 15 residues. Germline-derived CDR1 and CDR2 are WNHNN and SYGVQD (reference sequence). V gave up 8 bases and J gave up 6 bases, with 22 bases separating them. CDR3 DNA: TGCGCCAGCCCACGGCGGGGGGGCCTAGGCGCTGAAGCTTTCTTT. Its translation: CASPRRGGLGAEAFF.

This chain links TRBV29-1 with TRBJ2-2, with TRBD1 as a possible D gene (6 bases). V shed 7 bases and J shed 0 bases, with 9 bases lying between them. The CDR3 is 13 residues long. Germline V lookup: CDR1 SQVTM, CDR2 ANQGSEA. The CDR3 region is CSADRANTGELFF. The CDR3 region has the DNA TGCAGCGCGGACAGAGCGAACACCGGGGAGCTGTTTTTT.

The CDR3 spells CASSPGQGSGYF. Written as DNA, the CDR3 is TGTGCCAGCTCACCGGGGCAGGGGTCCGGGTACTTC. The J gene is TRBJ2-7, the V gene TRBV18; weak D call: TRBD1 (6 bases). V dropped 3 bases and J dropped 12 bases, with 15 bases sitting between them. Germline V gene data show CDR1 as KGHSH and CDR2 as LQKENI. This CDR3 region has 12 residues.